This T cell receptor beta chain was retrieved from a study of blood T cell repertoires in COVID-19 (dated by TCRdb to about 2020). Background on the whole study: Samples from collaborators originated in the United States, Italy and Spain and spanned both the acute and convalescent phases of COVID-19. The prospective study material was composed of cDNA or gDNA derived from T cells, B-cell-depleted T cells, or PBMCs. The dataset comprised deeply sampled blood TCRbeta repertoires from subjects exposed to, actively infected with, or recovered from COVID-19. The repertoires were released in a freely available public database intended as a resource for research on the immune response to SARS-CoV-2. Samples came from the ongoing ImmuneRACE study (first 160 participants) plus 1,254 subjects from 6 global collaborators. The sample metadata nearly always contained a de-identified subject ID, COVID-19 status, age in years and sex. HLA class I and class II types, where available, came from metadata supplied by the sample provider rather than from assay-based typing. The full study reports these points: The quantity of clinical and demographic metadata differed by source and by participant and was supplied without curation.

With regard to this clone: Its antigen is unknown. No much larger clone is present one base from it, and per-base qualities are unavailable.

The immunoSEQ Assay, a bias-controlled multiplex PCR, was used to amplify TCRbeta CDR3 regions from genomic DNA. On the authors' methods: Within the assay, amplification of reference gene primers was used to estimate how many nucleated cells each sample contained. Sequence reads were collapsed and filtered to measure the absolute abundance of every unique TCRbeta CDR3 rearrangement. For each sample, productive Simpson clonality was calculated as the square root of Simpson's diversity index over productive rearrangements. Not all clones reach the TCRdb copy of this immuneACCESS table, which keeps in-frame sequences only. Checked studies attribute under half of the gap to unresolved V genes and leave the rest unexplained. V, J and clone size were drawn from that table, and D and trimming were deduced from the DNA. Here the sample has 250,000 to 350,000 clones; roughly 90% occur a single time. Approximately 4% of the sample lies in the top ten.

Enrolling through a virtual design, the prospective study's participants ranged in age from roughly 18 to 95 years and lived across more than 20 United States geographic areas. In the prospective study, participants were assigned to cohorts based on the clinical history participants reported in a screening survey and a study questionnaire. Each participant in the prospective study had whole blood, serum and a nasopharyngeal or oropharyngeal swab collected by mobile phlebotomists. Additional blood draws and questionnaires over a 2-month period could optionally be provided by prospective study participants. Before DNA extraction, prospective study blood samples were shipped either frozen or at room temperature. The V end loses 6 bases and the J end loses 5 bases, and a stretch of 14 bases separates them. In the germline V gene, CDR1 corresponds to MNHEY and CDR2 to SVGAGI. The CDR3, from cysteine to phenylalanine, totals 13 residues. Kept here is only the CDR3 DNA, which spans 39 bases and is read in frame from base 1.

The V gene is TRBV6-5 and the J gene is TRBJ2-7, and TRBD1 may be the D gene, going by 6 matching bases. This TCR came from a woman aged 18-35 years with acute COVID-19. The sample was PBMCs or T cells enriched from blood (not recorded which). CDR3 reads: CASRAGVNNEQYF. The nucleotide sequence reads as follows: TGTGCCAGCAGGGCAGGGGTTAATAACGAGCAGTACTTC.